The entry that follows covers one TCR beta chain sequence. The data stem from a study of T cell repertoires in cytomegalovirus infection. V lost 5 bases and J lost 2, with 12 bases in between. The CDR3 runs 15 residues. Germline lookup yields CDR1 MNHGY and CDR2 SAAAGT. TCRdb re-called the reads with MiXCR, one entry per CDR3 protein. This sample carries hundreds of thousands of distinct CDR3 sequences, 20% to 25% of them seen once, and the ten largest clones take roughly 8%. The sequencing input was CD8+ T cells from PBMCs. V is TRBV6-8 and J is TRBJ1-4; D is ambiguous. The clonotype comes from a human donor in good health (CMV status not recorded). Some clones in this sample may be carry-over from other donors' samples. Here the CDR3 reads CASSLTLRTNEKLFF. In nucleotides, the CDR3 is TGTGCCAGCAGTCTGACTCTTCGGACTAATGAAAAACTGTTTTTT.